These 13 T cell receptor beta chains share one sample of origin, sequenced in a study of PD-1 blockade in classical Hodgkin lymphoma. Time point in this sample: cycle 4 day 1 (C4D1), after more than 5 weeks of nivolumab. After autologous stem cell transplantation all patients relapsed, and prior brentuximab vedotin exposure differed between cohorts. The CD4+ T cells used were purified from thawed PBMCs through magnetic negative selection. Sequencing used immunoSEQ multiplex PCR; TCRdb keeps in-frame clones, though not all of them. The sample has 15,000 to 20,000 clones; about 75% are singletons. This specimen consisted of CD4+ T cells from blood, obtained before the fourth cycle of nivolumab. These receptors all stem from a human donor with classical Hodgkin lymphoma.

V gene TRBV7-8 combines with J gene TRBJ2-2, with D hard to call. Germline assignment: CDR1 SGHVS and CDR2 FQNEAQ. The CDR3 consists of 13 residues. V was trimmed by 5 bases and J by 4 bases, leaving 8 bases between them. In nucleotides, the CDR3 is TGTGCCAGCAGCGGCCCAGGCACCGGGGAGCTGTTTTTT. Encoded protein: CASSGPGTGELFF.

This clone has only a few counts. The genes are TRBV4-3 and TRBJ1-6, with no clear D. Germline CDR1 reads LGHNA; CDR2 reads YSLEER. V dropped 1 base and J dropped 7 bases, with 11 bases sitting between them. This CDR3 spans 15 amino acids. CDR3 amino acids: CASSQVWGGNSPLHF. In DNA, the CDR3 is TGCGCCAGCAGCCAAGTCTGGGGAGGAAATTCACCCCTCCACTTT.

This chain links TRBV27 with TRBJ1-1, with TRBD1 as a possible D gene (6 bases). The CDR3 consists of 17 residues. The V gene's germline CDR1 is MNHEY and CDR2 SMNVEV (reference sequence). V was clipped by 6 bases and J by 1 base, with 21 bases between them. The CDR3 reads CASRRPPGQGGNTEAFF. DNA of the CDR3: TGTGCCAGCAGACGACCGCCGGGACAAGGGGGGAACACTGAAGCTTTCTTT.

V and J are TRBV6-1 and TRBJ2-5; TRBD2 matches at 7 bases. The V and J ends lost 6 bases and 2 bases, in that order; junction bases with no gene match: 9. This CDR3 region has 15 residues. The germline V gene encodes CDR1 MNHNS and CDR2 SASEGT. CDR3 DNA sequence: TGTGCCAGCAGCGATCTCTCCGGGGGGCAAGAGACCCAGTACTTC. Encoded protein: CASSDLSGGQETQYF.

Written as DNA, the CDR3 is TGTGCCAGTAGTATAAGGGGTGGCAATGAAAAACTGTTTTTT. It specifies CASSIRGGNEKLFF. V gene TRBV19 combines with J gene TRBJ1-4, with D perhaps TRBD1 (5 bases). V gave up 2 bases and J gave up 5 bases, with 9 bases separating them. Germline CDR1 reads LNHDA; CDR2 reads SQIVND (reference sequence). There are 14 residues in the CDR3. The variable domain in full, with the rest retrieved from reference TRBV19 and TRBJ1-4, is DGGITQSPKYLFRKEGQNVTLSCEQNLNHDAMYWYRQDPGQGLRLIYYSQIVNDFQKGDIAEGYSVSREKKESFPLTVTSAQKNPTAFYLCASSIRGGNEKLFFGSGTQLSVL.

Concerning this clone itself: The same CDR3 also results from other DNA sequences found in this sample. This rearrangement joins TRBV2 to TRBJ2-7, with 8 bases matching TRBD1. The germline V gene has CDR1 SNHLY and CDR2 FYNNEI. The ends lost 6 bases at V and 4 bases at J; junction bases unmatched: 8. The CDR3 is 14 amino acids. CDR3 amino acids: CASSDQGAAYEQYF. As DNA, the CDR3 is TGTGCCAGCAGCGACCAGGGGGCCGCGTACGAGCAGTACTTC.

A single count supports this clone. The CDR3 DNA reads as TGTGCCAGCAGCCTGGACAGAATAGTGGCTAACTATGGCTACACCTTC. It encodes CASSLDRIVANYGYTF. The V call is TRBV5-6, the J call TRBJ1-2, with D possibly being TRBD1 (6 bases). The CDR3 consists of 16 residues. V gave up 4 bases and J gave up 0 bases, with 16 bases separating them. The germline V gene encodes CDR1 SGHDT and CDR2 YYEEEE.

The chain carries TRBV7-9 and TRBJ2-6; no clear D gene. The germline V gene has CDR1 SEHNR and CDR2 FQNEAQ (reference sequence). CDR3 length equals 17 residues. V lost 0 bases and J lost 0, with 9 bases in between. The CDR3 spells CASSLAGRLSGANVLTF. The CDR3, as DNA: TGTGCCAGCAGCTTAGCCGGCAGGCTCTCTGGGGCCAACGTCCTGACTTTC.

The rearrangement links TRBV6-1 to TRBJ2-3, with 8 nucleotides matching TRBD1. Germline loops: CDR1 MNHNS, CDR2 SASEGT. The V segment lost 6 bases and the J segment 1 base; nucleotides outside the gene matches: 3. The CDR3 is 14 amino acids. In DNA form, the CDR3 reads TGTGCCAGCAGCCAGGGGGCGGGCACAGATACGCAGTATTTT. Its translation is CASSQGAGTDTQYF.

The chain links TRBV19 to TRBJ2-7, with D possibly being TRBD1 (6 bases). Germline CDR1 is LNHDA and CDR2 is SQIVND (reference sequence). This CDR3 has 15 amino acids. V shed 4 bases and J shed 2 bases, with 15 bases lying between them. As DNA, the CDR3 is TGTGCCAGTAGTAGTCCGGGACACCAAACCTACGAGCAGTACTTC. This codes for CASSSPGHQTYEQYF.

This chain links TRBV19 with TRBJ2-3, with D perhaps TRBD2 (6 bases). The CDR3 totals 17 residues. V was cut by 6 bases and J by 9 bases, with 28 bases left in between. The V gene's germline CDR1 is LNHDA and CDR2 SQIVND (reference sequence). CDR3 protein: CASRKSSSDLGGTTQYF. CDR3 nucleotides: TGTGCCAGTAGGAAATCTTCTAGCGACTTGGGTGGTACCACGCAGTATTTT.

The table lists this clone with a few counts. The rearrangement uses TRBV7-2 and TRBJ1-5; the D gene is possibly TRBD1 (6 bases). The V and J ends lost 5 bases and 6 bases respectively, with 11 bases between them. The CDR3 extends over 13 amino acids. Per the germline V gene, CDR1 is SGHTA and CDR2 is FQGNSA. The CDR3 is CASSPDRVQPQHF. For the CDR3, the DNA is TGTGCCAGCAGCCCGGACAGAGTTCAGCCCCAGCATTTT.

The chain links TRBV10-3 to TRBJ1-4, with D possibly TRBD1 on 5 matching bases. The CDR3 has 16 amino acids. With 4 bases removed from V and 4 bases from J, the gap between germline ends came to 16 bases. From germline, CDR1 is ENHRY and CDR2 SYGVKD. The CDR3 region has the DNA TGTGCCATCAGTGGAGAAAACACAAGGGGTAATGAAAAACTGTTTTTT. As protein: CAISGENTRGNEKLFF.